One and the same sample provided the 5 T cell receptor beta chains below, sequenced in a study of cytomegalovirus exposure and HLA in healthy donors. The PCR ran on 60 Vbeta and 13 Jbeta primers. Only in-frame clones appear in the TCRdb table, and some are missing; sequencing was by immunoSEQ multiplex PCR. The sample totals about 120,000 clones; its top ten clones hold approximately 3.7%. Sequencing was performed on PBMCs. Source of these receptors: a man younger than 40 in good health and CMV-seronegative.

The CDR3 protein is CASSLRGSQETQYF. The CDR3 bases are TGCGCCAGCAGCTTGAGGGGGTCACAAGAGACCCAGTACTTC. The chain is built from TRBV5-1 and TRBJ2-5, with TRBD1 as a possible D gene (6 bases). This CDR3 is built from 14 residues. Looked up from germline, CDR1 is SGHRS and CDR2 is YFSETQ. The germline V and J ends were trimmed by 1 base and 2 bases, with 9 bases remaining between them.

The chain employs TRBV27 and TRBJ2-5; D uncertain. With the DNA end fitting TRBJ2-7 better, the J assignment may be wrong. CDR1 and CDR2 (germline): MNHEY, SMNVEV (reference sequence). CDR3 length equals 14 residues. The CDR3: CASSPLKTSYEQYF. In nucleotides, the CDR3 is TGTGCCAGCAGCCCGCTCAAAACCTCCTACGAGCAGTACTTC.

The genes are TRBV7-2 and TRBJ2-7; TRBD1 matches 11 bases. From germline, CDR1 is SGHTA and CDR2 FQGNSA. The CDR3 has 14 residues. V was clipped by 4 bases and J by 3 bases; unmatched bases: 2. For the CDR3, the DNA is TGTGCCAGCAGCTCGGACAGGGGGCGCTACGAGCAGTACTTC. This translates into CASSSDRGRYEQYF.

The rearrangement links TRBV5-1 to TRBJ2-1; D unclear. CDR3 size: 15 residues. Germline V gene lookup returns CDR1 SGHRS and CDR2 YFSETQ. Trimming removed 4 bases at V and 6 bases at J, with 17 bases between. The CDR3 reads CASSRTTVPLNEQFF. The CDR3 bases are TGCGCCAGCAGCCGAACTACCGTCCCGCTCAATGAGCAGTTCTTC.

The genes are TRBV19 and TRBJ2-5, with unresolved D. TRBJ2-7 explains the end of the DNA better; the J call may be wrong. Per germline, CDR1 LNHDA and CDR2 SQIVND (reference sequence). The CDR3 totals 14 residues. The CDR3 region is CASSFGSFSYEQYF. DNA for the CDR3: TGTGCCAGCTCATTCGGTAGCTTCAGCTACGAGCAGTACTTC.